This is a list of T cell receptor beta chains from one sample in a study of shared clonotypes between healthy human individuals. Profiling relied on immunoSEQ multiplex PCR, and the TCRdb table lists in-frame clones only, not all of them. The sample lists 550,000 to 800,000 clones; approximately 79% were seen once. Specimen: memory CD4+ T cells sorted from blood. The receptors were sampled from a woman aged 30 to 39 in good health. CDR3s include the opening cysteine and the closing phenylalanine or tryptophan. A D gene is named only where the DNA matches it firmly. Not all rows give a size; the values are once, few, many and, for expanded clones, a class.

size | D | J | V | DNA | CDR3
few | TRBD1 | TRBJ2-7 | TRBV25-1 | TGTGCCAGCTCCGACCGGGACAGAAGCTCCTACGAGCAGTACTTC | CASSDRDRSSYEQYF
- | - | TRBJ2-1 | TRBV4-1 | TGCGCCAGCAGCCAAATGGTAGCAGACGGCTACAATGAGCAGTTCTTC | CASSQMVADGYNEQFF
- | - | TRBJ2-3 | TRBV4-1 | TGCGCCAGCAGCCAAAGGTGGGGTGGGGGCACAGATACGCAGTATTTT | CASSQRWGGGTDTQYF
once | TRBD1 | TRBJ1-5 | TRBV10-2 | TGCGCCAGCACCATCAGACAGGGAAATCAGCCCCAGCATTTT | CASTIRQGNQPQHF
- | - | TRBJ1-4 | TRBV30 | TGTGCCTGGAGTGTGTCAGCGGACAAACTGTTTTTT | CAWSVSADKLFF
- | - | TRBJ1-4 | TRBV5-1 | TGCGCCACCAAGGACAGAACCGGTTCTAATGAAAAACTGTTTTTT | CATKDRTGSNEKLFF
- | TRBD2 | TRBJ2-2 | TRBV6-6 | TGTGCCAGCAGTTTACGGGGGGGAGCCGGGGAGCTGTTTTTT | CASSLRGGAGELFF
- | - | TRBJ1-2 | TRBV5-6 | TGTGCCAGCAGCCCCTCGACAGGCGCTGGCTATGGCTACACCTTC | CASSPSTGAGYGYTF
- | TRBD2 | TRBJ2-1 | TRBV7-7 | TGTGCCAGCAGCCTCTCCTCCGTTAGCGGGGAGCAGTTCTTC | CASSLSSVSGEQFF
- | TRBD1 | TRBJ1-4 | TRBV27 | TGTGCCAGCAGGGGAGACAGGGCGTATGAAAAACTGTTTTTT | CASRGDRAYEKLFF
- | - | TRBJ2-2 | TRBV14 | TGTGCCAGCAGCCAAGTAAAAGGGGCTGAGCTGTTTTTT | CASSQVKGAELFF
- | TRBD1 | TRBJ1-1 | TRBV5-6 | TGTGCCAGCAGCACAGCGGACAGGGGGTTCACTGAAGCTTTCTTT | CASSTADRGFTEAFF
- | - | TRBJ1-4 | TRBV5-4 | TGTGCCAGCAGCCCCGGGACGGATGAAAAACTGTTTTTT | CASSPGTDEKLFF
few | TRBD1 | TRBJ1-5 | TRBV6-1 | TGTGCCAGCAGAGAGGGGACAGGGGGTCAACAGCCCCAGCATTTT | CASREGTGGQQPQHF
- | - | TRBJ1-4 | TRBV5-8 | TGTGCCAGCAGCTTGGGGGCAGCTAATGAAAAACTGTTTTTT | CASSLGAANEKLFF
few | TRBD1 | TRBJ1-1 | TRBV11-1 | TGTGCCAGCAGCCCCGGGGAGGGGGCGAGCACTGAAGCTTTCTTT | CASSPGEGASTEAFF
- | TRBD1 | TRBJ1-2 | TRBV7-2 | TGTGCCAGCAGCATCCCGGGACAGCCGGGCTACACCTTC | CASSIPGQPGYTF
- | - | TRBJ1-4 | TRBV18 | TGTGCCAGCTCACCACGGGGCGAAAAACTGTTTTTT | CASSPRGEKLFF
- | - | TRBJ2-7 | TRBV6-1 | TGTGCCAGCGGGACAAGGATTGCCTACGAGCAGTACTTC | CASGTRIAYEQYF
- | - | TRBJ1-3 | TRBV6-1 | TGTGCAAGCACCCCCCCTACTGGAAACACCATATATTTT | CASTPPTGNTIYF
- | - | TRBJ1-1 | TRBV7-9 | TGTGCCAGCAGCTTAGTAGTTTATGAAGCTTTCTTT | CASSLVVYEAFF
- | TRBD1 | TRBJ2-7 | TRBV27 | TGTGCCAGCAGTCCGCGCAGGACAGGGGGCGTTGGAGTGAACGAGCAGTACTTC | CASSPRRTGGVGVNEQYF
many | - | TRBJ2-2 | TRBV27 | TGTGCCAGCAGGGCTCGGAAACAAAACACCGGGGAGCTGTTTTTT | CASRARKQNTGELFF
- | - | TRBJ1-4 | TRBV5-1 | TGCGCCAGCAGCCTCGGGACCGGTAATGAAAAACTGTTTTTT | CASSLGTGNEKLFF
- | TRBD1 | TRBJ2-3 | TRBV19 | TGTGCCAGTGGTACAGGGGGCGGAACAGATACGCAGTATTTT | CASGTGGGTDTQYF
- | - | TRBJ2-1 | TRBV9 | TGTGCCAGCAGCGTTGACGGGAGTCTTTTGTACAATGAGCAGTTCTTC | CASSVDGSLLYNEQFF
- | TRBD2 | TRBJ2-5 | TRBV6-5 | TGTGCCTGCAGTCGGGACTATAGGGAGACCCAGTACTTC | CACSRDYRETQYF
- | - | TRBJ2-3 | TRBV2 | TGTGCCAGCAGAGGAGGGGCCAACACAGATACGCAGTATTTT | CASRGGANTDTQYF
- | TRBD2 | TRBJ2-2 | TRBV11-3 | TGTGCCAGCAGCAGTAGCGGGACTAACACCGGGGAGCTGTTTTTT | CASSSSGTNTGELFF
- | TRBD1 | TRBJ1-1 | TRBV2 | TGTGCCAGCGGGGGACAGAAGTTAATGAACACTGAAGCTTTCTTT | CASGGQKLMNTEAFF
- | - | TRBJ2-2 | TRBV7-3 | TGTGCCAGCAGCTTAACGGGGAGCACCGGGGAGCTGTTTTTT | CASSLTGSTGELFF
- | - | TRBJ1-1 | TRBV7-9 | TGTGCCAGCAGCTTAGAAGGAGACACTGAAGCTTTCTTT | CASSLEGDTEAFF
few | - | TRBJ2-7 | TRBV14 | TGTGCCAGCAGCCTGGGTCTCTTACGCGGAGGGTTCTACGAGCAGTACTTC | CASSLGLLRGGFYEQYF
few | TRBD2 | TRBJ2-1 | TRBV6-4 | TGTGCCAGCAGCCGACTAGCGGGAGCCTACAATGAGCAGTTCTTC | CASSRLAGAYNEQFF
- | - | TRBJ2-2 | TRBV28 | TGTGCCAGCAGTCCCCACTTAGTCGGCACCGGGGAGCTGTTTTTT | CASSPHLVGTGELFF
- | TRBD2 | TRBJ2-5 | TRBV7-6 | TGTGCCAGCAGCTTAGCGGGCGGGGGTCGCCAAGAGACCCAGTACTTC | CASSLAGGGRQETQYF
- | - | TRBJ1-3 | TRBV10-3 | TGTGCCATCAGTGATGTAGGTGGAATCTCTGGAAACACCATATATTTT | CAISDVGGISGNTIYF
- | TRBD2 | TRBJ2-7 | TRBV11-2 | TGTGCCAGCAGCCGTGGGAGCGGGAGGTCGTACGAGCAGTACTTC | CASSRGSGRSYEQYF
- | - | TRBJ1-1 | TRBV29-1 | TGCAGCGTTGCCCCTAACCGAGGGTTGGCTGAAGCTTTCTTT | CSVAPNRGLAEAFF
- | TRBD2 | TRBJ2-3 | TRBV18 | TGTGCCAGCTCACCACCAGGGACTAGCGGGAGGGCCCTAGATACGCAGTATTTT | CASSPPGTSGRALDTQYF
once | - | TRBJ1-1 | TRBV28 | TGTGCCAGCAACTCGGGAGGCACTGAAGCTTTCTTT | CASNSGGTEAFF
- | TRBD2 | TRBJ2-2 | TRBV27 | TGTGCCAGCAGCCCGGGACTAGCGGGAGATGACGGGGAGCTGTTTTTT | CASSPGLAGDDGELFF